Listed below are T cell receptor beta chains from one sample, sequenced in a study of blood T cells in healthy people across ages. Using its own MiXCR run on the 5' RACE reads, TCRdb lists one record per CDR3 protein. Of around 800,000 distinct CDR3 sequences listed, around 42% are singletons. The specimen sequenced was blood. Source of these receptors: a man aged 55 to 70 in good health. Each CDR3 is given with its conserved first and last residue.

v_gene	j_gene	CDR3aa
TRBV7-9	TRBJ1-2	CASSPRTGMNYGYTF
TRBV30	TRBJ2-3	CAGPSGAQYF
TRBV5-1	TRBJ2-7	CASSIDGSSYEQYF
TRBV11-1	TRBJ2-7	CASSLAGNHYEQYF
TRBV7-2	TRBJ1-2	CASSSNFRALGTGDLYGYTF
TRBV3-1	TRBJ2-2	CASSQDVLGYTGELFF
TRBV10-3	TRBJ1-2	CAINPGGNYGYTF
TRBV5-1	TRBJ2-7	CASSLEGLYEQYF
TRBV9	TRBJ2-1	CASSVDLGHHNEQFF
TRBV10-3	TRBJ2-2	CAISEAGGGSGELFF
TRBV29-1	TRBJ1-2	CSVKRASNYGYTF
TRBV6-5	TRBJ1-1	CASSLTGKGEAFF
TRBV7-2	TRBJ1-6	CASSLGPGSTSPLHF
TRBV5-6	TRBJ1-6	CASSAWDRGGSPLHF
TRBV7-2	TRBJ2-7	CASSLARGEQYF
TRBV20-1	TRBJ1-5	CSARERQGSGPQHF
TRBV6-2/TRBV6-3	TRBJ2-1	CASRDAGGAKFDEQFF
TRBV4-3	TRBJ1-6	CASSLRFGNSPLHF
TRBV24-1	TRBJ2-3	CATSDAGTGKTDTQYF
TRBV7-2	TRBJ1-2	CASSLSQGGGYIF
TRBV4-3	TRBJ2-3	CASSQEALAGTTDTQYF
TRBV7-2	TRBJ2-7	CASSFNTGYNEQYF
TRBV20-1	TRBJ1-5	CSAGGAARNQPQHF
TRBV24-1	TRBJ2-1	CATSLPGQTNNEQFF
TRBV28	TRBJ2-7	CASRTAGGFPYEQYF
TRBV6-2/TRBV6-3	TRBJ1-2	CASSLNGEVPLNTF
TRBV15	TRBJ2-7	CATSREYGGFVEQYF
TRBV5-1	TRBJ2-1	CASWMGPPGNEQFF
TRBV20-1	TRBJ2-7	CSARSSSGVLSYEQYF
TRBV9	TRBJ1-4	CASSVVEEGNEKLFF
TRBV7-2	TRBJ2-3	CASSLGGLAVGTQYF
TRBV6-1	TRBJ1-6	CASRSPGGNNSPLHF
TRBV6-2/TRBV6-3	TRBJ1-3	CASRPTGISGNTIYF
TRBV29-1	TRBJ2-7	CSVEVRRDPYEQYF
TRBV20-1	TRBJ2-1	CSADSGEGTNEQFF
TRBV5-1	TRBJ2-2	CASSSTGPTGELFF
TRBV4-3	TRBJ1-6	CASSQEQGENSPLHF
TRBV4-3	TRBJ1-2	CASSQVIRGGNAVTDYGYTF
TRBV7-6	TRBJ1-6	CASSPTGGRSPLHF
TRBV5-1	TRBJ1-2	CASSWRQGRGYTF
TRBV15	TRBJ2-1	CATSRVPFSVSYNEQFF